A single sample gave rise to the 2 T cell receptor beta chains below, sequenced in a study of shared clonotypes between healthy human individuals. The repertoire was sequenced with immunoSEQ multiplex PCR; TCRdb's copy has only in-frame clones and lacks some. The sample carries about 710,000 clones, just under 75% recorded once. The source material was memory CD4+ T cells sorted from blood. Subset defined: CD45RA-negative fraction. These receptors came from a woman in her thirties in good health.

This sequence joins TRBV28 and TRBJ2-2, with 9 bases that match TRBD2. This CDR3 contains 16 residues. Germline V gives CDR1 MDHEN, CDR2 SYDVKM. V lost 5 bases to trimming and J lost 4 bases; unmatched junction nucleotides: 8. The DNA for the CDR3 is TGTGCCAGCAGTCAACCAGCGGGAGGATTCACCGGGGAGCTGTTTTTT. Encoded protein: CASSQPAGGFTGELFF.

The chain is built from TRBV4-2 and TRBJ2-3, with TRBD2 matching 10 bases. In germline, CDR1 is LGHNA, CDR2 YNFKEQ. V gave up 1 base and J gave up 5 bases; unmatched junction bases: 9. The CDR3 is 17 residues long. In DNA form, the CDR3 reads TGTGCCAGCAGCCAAGCACTAGCGGGAACCCTTGGAGATACGCAGTATTTT. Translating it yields CASSQALAGTLGDTQYF.